Reported below is one T cell receptor beta chain. Its antigen is unidentified. The V and J ends lost 3 bases and 3 bases respectively, with 14 bases between them. Germline CDR1 DFQATT, CDR2 SNEGSKA (reference sequence). The CDR3 is 14 residues long. These data are taken from a study of CD8+CD57+ T cells in acquired aplastic anemia. About the study: The mean DNA yield obtained from sorted CD4+ and CD8+ cells came to roughly 3 ug. Study observations and caveats: For CD8+ Simpson's diversity, patients and controls showed no significant difference.

Previously, flow cytometry had revealed CD8+CD57+ cell expansion in the patients chosen for sequencing. Each of the patients presented with severe acquired aplastic anemia. Blood sampling was performed on the patients, and none of them had received therapy by then. The template for TCR beta VDJ and CDR3 sequence profiling was genomic DNA. One entry per CDR3 protein results from TCRdb running MiXCR on the reads. The sample shows a few hundred thousand distinct CDR3 sequences, approximately 51% of them seen only once. This sequence joins TRBV20-1 and TRBJ2-5; D perhaps matches TRBD2 (6 bases). The receptor's source is a human donor with aplastic anemia. What was sequenced was sorted CD4+, CD8+, or CD8+CD57+ T cells (not recorded which) from PBMCs. The CDR3 coding sequence is TGCAGTGCTAGGGACCCGGGAGTAAAAGAGACCCAGTACTTC. Its translation: CSARDPGVKETQYF.